The 17 T cell receptor beta chains below all came from one sample that was sequenced in a study of a mutant IDH1 vaccine in newly diagnosed glioma. Time point given: week 35, safety follow-up. A single vaccine dose contained 300 ug of mutant IDH1 20-mer peptide, and topical imiquimod was used with it. This table comes from immunoSEQ multiplex PCR, and its TCRdb copy is limited to in-frame clones, with some not included. This sample has around 52,000 clones, with 70% to 80% found just once. These receptors' antigens are unknown. The source material was PBMCs, sampled from a glioma patient whose treatment included an IDH1 peptide vaccine. These receptors were taken from a man between 35 and 55 years old with glioma.

V is TRBV9 and J is TRBJ2-3; unclear D gene. Germline V gives CDR1 SGDLS, CDR2 YYNGEE. The length of the CDR3 is 16 residues. With 3 bases removed from V and 0 bases from J, the gap between germline ends came to 14 bases. This CDR3 is CASSAATFLSTDTQYF. The CDR3, as DNA: TGTGCCAGCAGCGCTGCAACCTTCTTAAGCACAGATACGCAGTATTTT.

This chain joins TRBV6-6 and TRBJ1-5, with D possibly matching TRBD1 (5 bases). CDR1 and CDR2 from the germline V gene are MNHNY and SVGAGI (reference sequence). The CDR3 totals 14 residues. V was clipped by 0 bases and J by 5 bases, with 8 bases between them. The DNA of the CDR3 is TGTGCCAGCAGTTACTCGCGGGGGGATCAGCCCCAGCATTTT. The encoded protein is CASSYSRGDQPQHF.

The CDR3 DNA reads TGTGCCAGTAGTATAGAGGCCTACACAGATACGCAGTATTTT. This sequence encodes CASSIEAYTDTQYF. The chain couples TRBV19 to TRBJ2-3; D unresolved. CDR3 length: 14 amino acids. The V end was cut by 0 bases, the J end by 2 bases, with 6 bases between. Germline V gene sequence: CDR1 LNHDA, CDR2 SQIVND (reference sequence).

This clone is classed as medium-sized. The chain couples TRBV27 to TRBJ2-7; 8 bases match TRBD1. J lost 0 bases, V lost 3 bases, and 4 bases had no gene match. The CDR3 runs to 15 residues. Germline V lookup: CDR1 MNHEY, CDR2 SMNVEV (reference sequence). As DNA, the CDR3 is TGTGCCAGCAGTTTTTCAGGGGGCGGCTCCTACGAGCAGTACTTC. Translation: CASSFSGGGSYEQYF.

This clone came up once. The chain has TRBV27 and TRBJ1-2, with D possibly matching TRBD1 (6 bases). Germline V gene lookup returns CDR1 MNHEY and CDR2 SMNVEV (reference sequence). The CDR3 extends over 14 amino acids. Trimming took 3 bases from V and 3 from J, leaving 11 bases between them. In DNA form, the CDR3 reads TGTGCCAGCAGTTTGGGGGGCCCCGACTATGGCTACACCTTC. Translated: CASSLGGPDYGYTF.

This clone was detected a few times. The chain employs TRBV4-2 and TRBJ2-7; D is ambiguous. Trimming shortened V by 2 bases and J by 0 bases, and 8 bases separated the two germline ends. The germline gives CDR1 LGHNA, CDR2 YNFKEQ. The CDR3 has 14 amino acids. CDR3 protein: CASSQIIPSYEQYF. DNA of the CDR3: TGTGCCAGCAGCCAAATCATACCCTCCTACGAGCAGTACTTC.

V and J are TRBV21-1 and TRBJ2-7; whether TRBD1, the table's D call, matches the DNA was not checked. TRBV21-1 is a pseudogene segment. The CDR3 has 15 amino acids. The CDR3, as DNA: TGTGCCAGCAGCTCGCCCGGGACAGCCTCCTACGAGCAGTACTTC. Protein sequence: CASSSPGTASYEQYF.

This clone was found once. The CDR3: CASSLRAGAGQYV. Here the CDR3 DNA reads TGTGCCAGCAGTCTCCGCGCGGGGGCAGGGCAGTACGTC. J is TRBJ2-7 and V is TRBV28; possibly TRBD2 for D (7 bases). Trimming left V 5 bases short and J 9 bases short, with 17 bases between. The germline V gene encodes CDR1 MDHEN and CDR2 SYDVKM. The CDR3 extends over 13 amino acids.

The chain links TRBV7-9 to TRBJ2-1; D may be TRBD1 (6 bases). The germline V gene has CDR1 SEHNR and CDR2 FQNEAQ (reference sequence). Trimming shortened V by 6 bases and J by 9 bases, and 18 bases separated the two germline ends. The CDR3 contains 14 residues. The CDR3, as DNA: TGTGCCAGCAGACCAGCCTGGACAGTTGGTGAGCAGTTCTTC. This encodes CASRPAWTVGEQFF.

This clone has a count of ten or more. The V gene is TRBV2, the J gene TRBJ2-7; a possible D gene is TRBD1 (5 bases). The CDR3 spans 13 residues. Germline V gene sequence: CDR1 SNHLY, CDR2 FYNNEI. The V end lost 5 bases, the J end lost 4 bases, and 12 bases lay between the germline ends. The CDR3 coding sequence is TGTGCCAGCAGTTCAGGGCCGCTTTACGAGCAGTACTTC. Translation gives CASSSGPLYEQYF.

This chain uses TRBV28 with TRBJ2-7; D could derive from TRBD1 or TRBD2 (5 bases each). The CDR3 consists of 15 residues. CDR1 is MDHEN, CDR2 SYDVKM, per germline. Trimming took off 9 bases at V and 4 bases at J, with 22 bases between the two ends. The CDR3 DNA reads TGTGCCAGTGGGCAAGTGGGTGGGGGTTCATACGAGCAGTACGTC. This gives the protein CASGQVGGGSYEQYV.

The rearrangement joins TRBV7-8 to TRBJ2-2; D is unresolved. Germline V gives CDR1 SGHVS, CDR2 FQNEAQ. V was pared by 1 base and J by 5 bases, with 8 bases between. The CDR3 totals 14 residues. CDR3 bases: TGTGCCAGCAGCTTAGACTGGGGTACCGGGGAGCTGTTTTTT. Its protein is CASSLDWGTGELFF.

The chain combines TRBV6-4 with TRBJ2-2, with a weak D call TRBD1 (6 bases). This CDR3 is built from 16 residues. The germline V gene encodes CDR1 MRHNA and CDR2 SNTAGT. The ends were cut back, 5 bases at V and 5 bases at J, with 18 bases in the middle. CDR3 sequence reads: CASSPDGDIGTGELFF. The CDR3 DNA sequence: TGTGCCAGCAGTCCCGACGGGGACATAGGAACCGGGGAGCTGTTTTTT.

The chain joins TRBV14 to TRBJ2-4; D perhaps matches TRBD2 (5 bases). CDR3 size: 15 residues. V lost 3 bases, J lost 0 bases, and 9 bases lay in between. In germline, CDR1 is SGHDN, CDR2 FVKESK. DNA of the CDR3: TGTGCCAGCAGCCAGCCGGGGAGAGCCAAAAACATTCAGTACTTC. Protein sequence: CASSQPGRAKNIQYF.

This clone was counted once. The chain employs TRBV5-1 and TRBJ1-1, with TRBD1 identical over 11 bases. The length of the CDR3 is 19 residues. With V trimmed by 0 bases and J by 1 base, 11 bases remained unmatched. CDR1 and CDR2 from the germline V gene are SGHRS and YFSETQ. CDR3 sequence: CASSLVGLPGQGANTEAFF. CDR3 in DNA: TGCGCCAGCAGCTTGGTGGGTCTTCCCGGACAGGGGGCGAACACTGAAGCTTTCTTT.

The V and J genes are TRBV5-4 and TRBJ2-1; D perhaps matches TRBD2 (5 bases). V was trimmed by 0 bases and J by 6 bases, leaving 19 bases between them. Germline-derived CDR1 and CDR2 are SGHNT and YYREEE (reference sequence). The CDR3 loop spans 17 amino acids. The CDR3 DNA reads as TGTGCCAGCAGCTTGGCCTCCGGCACTAGAATGGGCAATGAGCAGTTCTTC. It encodes CASSLASGTRMGNEQFF.

The rearrangement uses TRBV18 and TRBJ2-7; D not certain. Deletions cut 3 bases from V and 5 bases from J, with 14 bases between. The CDR3 runs to 14 residues. Germline loops: CDR1 KGHSH, CDR2 LQKENI. The CDR3 DNA reads as TGTGCCAGCTCACCGACAAGAGGAAGACACGAGCAGTACTTC. This translates into CASSPTRGRHEQYF.